These T cell receptor beta chains were read from a single sample in a study of blood T cell repertoires in COVID-19. Sequenced by immunoSEQ multiplex PCR; TCRdb stores in-frame clones only, minus some. The table has tens of thousands of clones, roughly 82% seen once. Sequencing was done on a sample of peripheral blood. These receptors all stem from a human donor in a cohort sampled during active COVID-19. Both conserved end residues are part of each CDR3. A D gene is named only where the DNA matches it firmly. Rows may omit the clone size; those that give it use once, few, many or a size class.

J gene | V gene | D gene | clone size | CDR3 DNA | CDR3 protein
TRBJ2-5 | TRBV18 | TRBD2 | - | TGTGCCAGCTCACCGACTAGCGAAAGCCAAGAGACCCAGTACTTC | CASSPTSESQETQYF
TRBJ1-4 | TRBV5-4 | - | - | TGTGCCAGCAGCTTCGGTGCACCAACTAATGAAAAACTGTTTTTT | CASSFGAPTNEKLFF
TRBJ2-7 | TRBV5-1 | - | - | TGCGCCAGCAGCTTAATACAGGGATCCTACGAGCAGTACTTC | CASSLIQGSYEQYF
TRBJ1-6 | TRBV15 | TRBD1 | - | TGTGCCACCAGCAGAGATCCCAGGGGGATGTCGCCCCTCCACTTT | CATSRDPRGMSPLHF
TRBJ2-7 | TRBV2 | TRBD1 | few | TGTGCCGGGCGGGACAGGGGCTACGAGCAGTACTTC | CAGRDRGYEQYF
TRBJ2-1 | TRBV6-6 | - | - | TGTGCCAGCAGCCCCTTGCGGTACCCCTCCTACAATGAGCAGTTCTTC | CASSPLRYPSYNEQFF
TRBJ2-7 | TRBV12-3/TRBV12-4 | - | once | TGTGCCAGCAGCCAGTTCTCCTACGAGCAGTACTTC | CASSQFSYEQYF
TRBJ2-1 | TRBV24-1 | - | - | TGTGCCACCAGTGGACCGGGACTCGGAACGCAGTTCTTC | CATSGPGLGTQFF
TRBJ1-5 | TRBV6-5 | TRBD1 | - | TGTGCCAGCAGCATTGACAGGGTGGGTCAGCCCCAGCATTTT | CASSIDRVGQPQHF
TRBJ2-6 | TRBV4-3 | - | - | TGCGCCAGCAGCCCTCACAGGAGCTCTGGGGCCAACGTCCTGACTTTC | CASSPHRSSGANVLTF
TRBJ1-2 | TRBV15 | TRBD1 | - | TGTGCCACCAGCAGAGATTTTTTGCGGCCAGGGGGATATTTGTACTACACCTTC | CATSRDFLRPGGYLYYTF
TRBJ2-7 | TRBV7-2 | - | - | TGTGCCAGCAGCACGCGGGCAGCCTACGAGCAGTACTTC | CASSTRAAYEQYF
TRBJ1-1 | TRBV4-1 | - | - | TGCGCCAGCAGCCAAAATAAACGAGGGGGAAGGAACACTGAAGCTTTCTTT | CASSQNKRGGRNTEAFF
TRBJ1-2 | TRBV4-1 | - | - | TGCGCCAGCAGCCAACTCGACCAGGGATTCAACTATGGCTACACCTTC | CASSQLDQGFNYGYTF
TRBJ1-2 | TRBV15 | - | - | TGTGCCACCAGCAGAGATAAAGGGACATCCCTCGGCTACACCTTC | CATSRDKGTSLGYTF
TRBJ2-1 | TRBV4-1 | - | few | TGCGCCAGCAGCCAAGAGAACAGCTTAAGCTGGATAGGTAATGAGCAGTTCTTC | CASSQENSLSWIGNEQFF